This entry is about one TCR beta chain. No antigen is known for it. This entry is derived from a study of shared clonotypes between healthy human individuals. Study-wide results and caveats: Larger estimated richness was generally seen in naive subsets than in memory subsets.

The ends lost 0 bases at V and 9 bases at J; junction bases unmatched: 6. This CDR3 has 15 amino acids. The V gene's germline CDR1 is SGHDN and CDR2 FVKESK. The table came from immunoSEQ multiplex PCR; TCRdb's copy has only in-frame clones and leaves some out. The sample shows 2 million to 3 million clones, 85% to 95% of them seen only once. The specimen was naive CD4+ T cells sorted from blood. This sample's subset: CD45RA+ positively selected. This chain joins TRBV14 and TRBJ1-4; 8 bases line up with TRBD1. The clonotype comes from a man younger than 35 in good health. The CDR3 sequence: CASSQDIGQGQKLFF. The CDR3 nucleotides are TGTGCCAGCAGCCAAGATATTGGACAGGGCCAAAAACTGTTTTTT.